Listed below are T cell receptor beta chains from one sample, sequenced in a study of blood T cell repertoires in COVID-19. TCRdb's copy holds only in-frame clones and misses some; the assay was immunoSEQ multiplex PCR. The data hold more than 110,000 clones, with approximately 90% observed a single time. Sequenced sample: peripheral blood. Receptor source: a woman aged 40 to 50 with acute or convalescent COVID-19. Both conserved end residues are part of each CDR3.

>TRBJ2-3|15|TRBV7-3
CASSNDLAGTDTQYF
>TRBJ2-1|17|TRBV19
CASTITTGTSGYNEQFF
>TRBJ1-1|11|TRBV3-1/TRBV3-2
CASKQNTEAFF
>TRBJ2-6|16|TRBV7-2
CASSLGRGPGANVLTF
>TRBJ2-2|18|TRBV7-7
CASSPRLVSGTNTGELFF
>TRBJ1-4|12|TRBV10-3
CASRGQLEKLFF
>TRBJ1-2|13|TRBV5-1
CASSLDRVYGYTF
>TRBJ1-6|18|TRBV25-1
CASSEYNGFGAGGSPLHF
>TRBJ2-1|14|TRBV19
CASRGLAGGWEQFF
>TRBJ1-4|14|TRBV7-9
CASSSQGAGEKLFF
>TRBJ1-1|14|TRBV18
CASSITRGKPQAFF
>TRBJ2-1|19|TRBV2
CASRDLGWERDRGGNEQFF
>TRBJ2-1|18|TRBV18
CASSLLPGSNLINNEQFF
>TRBJ1-2|11|TRBV5-4
CASSSLQGYTF
>TRBJ1-1|15|TRBV2
CASSEAAPMNTEAFF
>TRBJ2-3|14|TRBV4-3
CASSQTSGTDTQYF
>TRBJ2-2|15|TRBV6-1
CASSDETASPGELFF
>TRBJ2-5|14|TRBV6-5
CASGDLQGTGTQYF
>TRBJ1-2|16|TRBV5-6
CASRPGQAIFNYGYTF
>TRBJ2-3|15|TRBV18
CASSPSWGGTDTQYF
>TRBJ2-1|15|TRBV7-3
CASSLVAGSYNEQFF
>TRBJ2-1|13|TRBV11-2
CASNPPGYNEQFF
>TRBJ1-1|15|TRBV19
CASSMRGGRNTEAFF
>TRBJ2-1|13|TRBV7-2
CASSLAFLLEQFF
>TRBJ2-5|16|TRBV2
CASSRMQGDGGETQYF
>TRBJ2-1|14|TRBV6-6
CASSRDSSYNEQFF
>TRBJ2-3|19|TRBV5-4
CASRNTGTSGGMITDTQYF
>TRBJ2-7|13|TRBV30
CALDRDRTYEQYF
>TRBJ2-1|16|TRBV7-7
CASSPRGGSLVHEQFF
>TRBJ1-2|19|TRBV9
CASSPLGAGTESPTGGYTF
>TRBJ2-2|15|TRBV5-1
CASSLLAGGPGELFF
>TRBJ1-2|14|TRBV7-2
CASSLDRVGYGYTF
>TRBJ2-7|12|TRBV11-2
CASSTGLYEQYF
>TRBJ1-6|15|TRBV6-5
CASSYAPTGYSPLHF
>TRBJ1-2|15|TRBV28
CASVGGWTGAYGYTF
>TRBJ1-2|12|TRBV12-3/TRBV12-4
CASGWGDYGYTF
>TRBJ1-2|12|TRBV7-9
CASSPLTGDYTF
>TRBJ1-2|13|TRBV5-6
CASTIEGGAGYTF
>TRBJ1-2|14|TRBV6-2/TRBV6-3
CASSFSDRGVGYTF
>TRBJ1-5|13|TRBV15
CATGDRAREPQHF